What follows are 32 T cell receptor beta chains derived from one specimen sequenced in a study of radiation and T cells in renal cell carcinoma (dated by TCRdb to between 2020 and 2021). The library was prepared using the immunoSEQ multiplex PCR assay. As stored in TCRdb, this immuneACCESS dataset retains in-frame rearrangements with V and J assigned. A fraction of the clones does not appear; measured against another copy, unresolved V genes explain less than half of the discrepancy, and the remainder lacks a known reason. The sample has just under 150,000 clones on record, roughly 90% of them singletons. Clones ranked in the top ten supply 15% to 20% of the sample. Per the publication, the time point label means: blood 4 weeks post-SBRT, at nephrectomy. In the paper's terms, the treatment or condition label means: 15 Gy SBRT to primary tumor, nephrectomy 4 weeks later. The sample here was blood, taken from a patient whose treatment included radiotherapy and nephrectomy. These receptors were obtained from a woman aged 45 to 65 with renal cell carcinoma.

This chain links TRBV7-8 with TRBJ2-1; no definite D call. The CDR3 is made up of 16 amino acids. Germline V gives CDR1 SGHVS, CDR2 FQNEAQ. V was shortened by 5 bases and J by 9 bases, with 23 bases between the two germline ends. This CDR3 reads CASSPHSGQPASEQFF. DNA of the CDR3: TGTGCCAGCAGCCCCCATTCGGGTCAGCCGGCTTCTGAGCAGTTCTTC. Looking up the rest from reference TRBV7-8 and TRBJ2-1 gives the full variable domain: GAGVSQSPRYKVAKRGQDVALRCDPISGHVSLFWYQQALGQGPEFLTYFQNEAQLDKSGLPSDRFFAERPEGSVSTLKIQRTQQEDSAVYLCASSPHSGQPASEQFFGPGTRLTVL.

The chain combines TRBV6-5 with TRBJ2-7; possibly TRBD1 for D (5 bases). The CDR3 consists of 13 residues. Looked up from germline, CDR1 is MNHEY and CDR2 is SVGAGI. V lost 7 bases to trimming and J lost 6 bases, with 16 bases between them. The CDR3 protein is CASTATASGEQYF. CDR3 DNA sequence: TGTGCCAGCACCGCGACAGCCTCCGGCGAGCAGTACTTC.

The chain carries TRBV7-8 and TRBJ2-7, with TRBD2 matching over 7 bases. CDR3 size: 16 residues. Germline assignment: CDR1 SGHVS and CDR2 FQNEAQ. V shed 1 base and J 1 base; nucleotides not matched to a gene: 7. CDR3 DNA: TGTGCCAGCAGCTTAGAAGGGTGGCGGGGGTCCTACGAGCAGTACTTC. This codes for CASSLEGWRGSYEQYF.

The chain recombines TRBV7-9 with TRBJ2-5, with D possibly matching TRBD1 (5 bases). Trimming removed 1 base at V and 5 bases at J, with 20 bases between. This CDR3 has 17 amino acids. CDR1 is SEHNR and CDR2 is FQNEAQ in the germline V gene (reference sequence). CDR3 sequence (DNA): TGTGCCAGCAGCTTAGTAGGGGCCGGACGAGTTTTGGAGACCCAGTACTTC. Its protein is CASSLVGAGRVLETQYF.

The chain carries TRBV4-3 and TRBJ2-2; D is unresolved. Germline CDR1 reads LGHNA; CDR2 reads YSLEER. Trimming pared 4 bases from V and 0 bases from J, leaving 6 bases between. The CDR3 runs 14 residues. The CDR3 DNA follows: TGCGCCAGCAGCCTGGCGGCGAACACCGGGGAGCTGTTTTTT. It is translated as CASSLAANTGELFF.

CDR3 amino acids: CASSHSTGGREKLFF. DNA of the CDR3: TGCGCCAGCAGCCACTCTACAGGCGGAAGAGAAAAACTGTTTTTT. The chain couples TRBV4-1 to TRBJ1-4; D is perhaps TRBD1 (5 bases). The germline gives CDR1 MGHRA, CDR2 YSYEKL. Deletions cut 3 bases from V and 8 bases from J, with 16 bases between. This CDR3 has 15 amino acids.

This sequence joins TRBV15 and TRBJ1-3; 9 nucleotides agree with TRBD1. The CDR3 runs to 17 residues. J gave up 0 bases and V 5 bases, and 8 bases lay outside the gene matches. The germline gives CDR1 LNHNV, CDR2 YYDKDF (reference sequence). For the CDR3, the DNA is TGTGCCACCAGCTCCCCAAGGGACAGGGCCTCTGGAAACACCATATATTTT. Protein: CATSSPRDRASGNTIYF.

This chain links TRBV27 with TRBJ2-7; weak D call: TRBD2 (6 bases). In germline, CDR1 is MNHEY, CDR2 SMNVEV (reference sequence). V was trimmed by 2 bases and J by 7 bases, leaving 27 bases between them. There are 18 residues in the CDR3. Here the CDR3 reads CASSLIPPDYRISSEQYF. The DNA of the CDR3 is TGTGCCAGCAGTTTAATCCCCCCGGACTACCGAATTTCGTCTGAGCAGTACTTC.

The V call is TRBV20-1, the J call TRBJ2-1; D gene ambiguous. This CDR3 has 11 amino acids. The germline gives CDR1 DFQATT, CDR2 SNEGSKA (reference sequence). The V and J ends lost 6 bases and 5 bases respectively, with 8 bases between them. The CDR3 protein is CSAAQNNEQFF. The CDR3 bases are TGCAGTGCCGCACAAAACAATGAGCAGTTCTTC.

The chain joins TRBV19 to TRBJ1-1; the match to TRBD1 covers 7 bases. Germline values: CDR1 LNHDA, CDR2 SQIVND (reference sequence). J gave up 5 bases and V 4 bases, and 10 bases lay outside the gene matches. CDR3 length: 15 residues. The CDR3 coding sequence is TGTGCCAGTAGTACGCAGGGGGGGCAGGTGACTGAAGCTTTCTTT. Translation gives CASSTQGGQVTEAFF.

The rearrangement links TRBV12-1 to TRBJ2-7; the table's D call, TRBD2, was not checked against the DNA. TRBV12-1 counts as a pseudogene. The CDR3 extends over 15 amino acids. The CDR3 nucleotides are TGTGCCAGCAGCGTTCTAGCGGGGGGGCCCTTCGAGCAGTACTTC. As protein: CASSVLAGGPFEQYF.

CDR3 amino acids: CASSLGRDSEQYF. The CDR3 DNA is TGCGCCAGCAGCCTTGGGAGAGACTCCGAGCAGTACTTC. V and J are TRBV4-1 and TRBJ2-7; tentative D call: TRBD2 (5 bases). This CDR3 is built from 13 residues. V gave up 4 bases and J gave up 6 bases, with 13 bases separating them. Germline V CDR1 and CDR2: MGHRA, YSYEKL.

This clone was seen a handful of times. The V call is TRBV14, the J call TRBJ1-1; unclear D gene. The germline CDR1 and CDR2 sequences are SGHDN and FVKESK. V lost 0 bases to trimming and J lost 1 base, with 6 bases between them. The CDR3 has 14 amino acids. The DNA for the CDR3 is TGTGCCAGCAGCCAAGAAATCAGGAACACTGAAGCTTTCTTT. Translating gives CASSQEIRNTEAFF.

The chain has TRBV9 and TRBJ2-2; the match to TRBD2 covers 9 bases. Losses at the gene ends were 3 bases for V and 5 bases for J; bases not matched to a gene: 8. This CDR3 is 16 amino acids long. Per the germline V gene, CDR1 is SGDLS and CDR2 is YYNGEE. The CDR3 DNA follows: TGTGCCAGCAGCGCGAGGGGACTAGCCGATACCGGGGAGCTGTTTTTT. Its translation is CASSARGLADTGELFF.

This chain connects TRBV2 to TRBJ2-7, with D tentatively TRBD1 (6 bases). V was shortened by 5 bases and J by 6 bases, with 20 bases between the two germline ends. CDR1 and CDR2 (germline): SNHLY, FYNNEI. The CDR3 is 15 amino acids. The CDR3 region is CASSKTPSRGGEQYF. The CDR3 DNA reads TGTGCCAGCAGTAAGACCCCGAGCAGGGGTGGCGAGCAGTACTTC.

The gene calls are TRBV7-9 and TRBJ1-2; TRBD1 matches at 8 bases. Germline V gives CDR1 SEHNR, CDR2 FQNEAQ (reference sequence). The ends lost 1 base at V and 5 bases at J; junction bases unmatched: 6. The CDR3 is 15 amino acids. CDR3 amino acids: CASSLGLQGAYGYTF. The CDR3 nucleotides read TGTGCCAGCAGCTTAGGGCTGCAGGGGGCGTATGGCTACACCTTC.

With regard to this clone: A junction boundary mismatches the germline segment, possibly from a read error. The chain recombines TRBV30 with TRBJ2-3, with D possibly being TRBD1 (5 bases). The V gene's germline CDR1 is GTSNPN and CDR2 SVGIG (reference sequence). The length of the CDR3 is 13 residues. The CDR3 region is CAWRVDRTDTQCF. In nucleotides, the CDR3 is TGTGCCTGGAGGGTCGACAGAACAGATACGCAGTGTTTT.

This clone was observed at least ten times. The CDR3 DNA reads TGTGCCTGGAGTGTAACCAGGACAAACTATGGCTACACCTTC. Translating it yields CAWSVTRTNYGYTF. The V gene is TRBV30, the J gene TRBJ1-2; D is perhaps TRBD1 (5 bases). The CDR3 sequence is 14 residues long. Germline V gene sequence: CDR1 GTSNPN, CDR2 SVGIG (reference sequence). V lost 0 bases and J 2 bases, leaving 10 bases between the germline ends. The full variable domain, rest sourced from reference TRBV30 and TRBJ1-2, is SQTIHQWPATLVQPVGSPLSLECTVEGTSNPNLYWYRQAAGRGLQLLFYSVGIGQISSEVPQNLSASRPQDRQFILSSKKLLLSDSGFYLCAWSVTRTNYGYTFGSGTRLTVV.

This clone was recorded once. The chain links TRBV9 to TRBJ2-7; TRBD1 aligns across 10 bases. Trimming removed 3 bases from V and 7 bases from J; junction bases left unmatched: 7. Per the germline V gene, CDR1 is SGDLS and CDR2 is YYNGEE. This CDR3 comprises 14 residues. Here the CDR3 DNA reads TGTGCCAGCAGCGCTTCGGGACAGGGGAAGGAGCAGTACTTC. It translates to CASSASGQGKEQYF.

For the CDR3, the DNA is TGTGCCAGCAGCGTAGAGGGGACAGGGGGCTTTGCTTTCTTT. The encoded protein is CASSVEGTGGFAFF. The gene calls are TRBV9 and TRBJ1-1; 12 bases fit TRBD1. J lost 11 bases, V lost 0 bases, and 5 bases had no gene match. CDR1 SGDLS and CDR2 YYNGEE come from the germline V gene. The CDR3 consists of 14 residues.

About this clone: Sequence at one end of the junction differs from germline and may be a read error. The chain recombines TRBV4-3 with TRBJ2-1, with 7 positions matching TRBD2. The CDR3 runs 14 residues. Germline CDR1 reads LGHNA; CDR2 reads YSLEER. In DNA form, the CDR3 reads TGCGCCAGCAGCCAGACTAGCTCCAACAATGAGCAGTTCTTC. This sequence encodes CASSQTSSNNEQFF.

This chain links TRBV5-6 with TRBJ2-7; TRBD2 matches 8 bases. Germline CDR1 and CDR2: SGHDT and YYEEEE. The V segment lost 0 bases and the J segment 3 bases; nucleotides outside the gene matches: 5. CDR3 size: 15 residues. The CDR3 loop is CASSLGLARFYEQYF. In DNA, the CDR3 is TGTGCCAGCAGCTTGGGACTAGCGCGTTTCTACGAGCAGTACTTC.

The chain joins TRBV7-9 to TRBJ1-1; perhaps TRBD1 as D (5 bases). Germline CDR1 reads SEHNR; CDR2 reads FQNEAQ (reference sequence). V was clipped by 11 bases and J by 1 base, with 14 bases between them. CDR3 length: 13 residues. CDR3 in amino acids: CAGLGLQNTEAFF. As DNA, the CDR3 is TGTGCCGGGCTGGGACTTCAGAACACTGAAGCTTTCTTT.

The chain has TRBV28 and TRBJ1-4; no definite D call. The V and J ends lost 2 bases and 8 bases respectively, with 3 bases between them. Germline CDR1 is MDHEN and CDR2 is SYDVKM. The CDR3 sequence is 11 residues long. The CDR3 sequence is CASSLREKLFF. CDR3 bases: TGTGCCAGCAGTTTAAGGGAAAAACTGTTTTTT.

The V and J genes are TRBV7-2 and TRBJ2-1; 12 nucleotides match TRBD1. The CDR3 covers 18 residues. The ends lost 4 bases at V and 2 bases at J; junction bases unmatched: 9. In germline, CDR1 is SGHTA, CDR2 FQGNSA. The CDR3 coding sequence is TGTGCCAGCAGCTACCAACCAGGGGACAGGGGGCCCTACAATGAGCAGTTCTTC. This translates into CASSYQPGDRGPYNEQFF.

The V gene is TRBV5-1, the J gene TRBJ2-7, with 10 bases aligning to TRBD2. Germline V gives CDR1 SGHRS, CDR2 YFSETQ. Germline trimming cut 3 bases from V and 3 bases from J; bases unmatched to any gene: 9. The CDR3 spans 16 residues. CDR3 sequence reads: CASSSPTSGAHYEQYF. DNA of the CDR3: TGCGCCAGCAGCTCCCCAACTAGCGGGGCCCACTACGAGCAGTACTTC.

The chain carries TRBV5-1 and TRBJ1-1; maybe TRBD1 (5 bases). Germline loops: CDR1 SGHRS, CDR2 YFSETQ. Trimming shortened V by 6 bases and J by 4 bases, and 16 bases separated the two germline ends. The CDR3 is made up of 14 amino acids. CDR3: CASTPNGAPTEAFF. The CDR3 DNA reads as TGCGCCAGCACCCCAAATGGGGCTCCCACTGAAGCTTTCTTT.

J is TRBJ1-2 and V is TRBV28, with D unresolved. The CDR3 runs to 17 residues. The germline V and J ends were trimmed by 4 bases and 1 base, with 19 bases remaining between them. From germline, CDR1 is MDHEN and CDR2 SYDVKM. CDR3 coding DNA: TGTGCCAGCAGTTCCTTCCTTTCCGGAGGGATTAACTATGGCTACACCTTC. This gives the protein CASSSFLSGGINYGYTF.

The genes are TRBV5-1 and TRBJ2-7; D may correspond to TRBD1 or TRBD2 (5 bases each). CDR1 SGHRS and CDR2 YFSETQ come from the germline V gene. The CDR3 length is 14 residues. V was trimmed by 6 bases and J by 3 bases, leaving 16 bases between them. The CDR3: CASNPGTSGYEQYF. Written as DNA, the CDR3 is TGCGCCAGCAACCCCGGGACCTCCGGCTACGAGCAGTACTTC.

Only one count was recorded for this clone. The rearrangement links TRBV7-9 to TRBJ2-5, with 7 bases identical to TRBD2. This CDR3 contains 18 residues. Looked up from germline, CDR1 is SEHNR and CDR2 is FQNEAQ (reference sequence). The V and J ends lost 2 bases and 5 bases, in that order; junction bases with no gene match: 17. As DNA, the CDR3 is TGTGCCAGCAGCTTAAGAGGGACGAGAGCGGGGAAGAGCGAGACCCAGTACTTC. This translates into CASSLRGTRAGKSETQYF. The full variable domain, with the rest looked up from reference TRBV7-9 and TRBJ2-5, is DTGVSQNPRHKITKRGQNVTFRCDPISEHNRLYWYRQTLGQGPEFLTYFQNEAQLEKSRLLSDRFSAERPKGSFSTLEIQRTEQGDSAMYLCASSLRGTRAGKSETQYFGPGTRLLVL.

This chain links TRBV27 with TRBJ2-7, with a tentative D call TRBD1 (5 bases). V gave up 4 bases and J gave up 1 base, with 11 bases separating them. Germline lookup yields CDR1 MNHEY and CDR2 SMNVEV (reference sequence). CDR3 length equals 14 residues. For the CDR3, the DNA is TGTGCCAGCAGTTCGACAGAAAGTTCCTACGAGCAGTACTTC. It is translated as CASSSTESSYEQYF.

The chain carries TRBV10-2 and TRBJ2-7, with 11 bases that match TRBD2. V shed 6 bases and J 1 base; nucleotides not matched to a gene: 8. This CDR3 comprises 16 residues. Germline loops: CDR1 WSHSY, CDR2 SAAADI. The CDR3 nucleotides read TGCGCCAGCAGGCCCCCTACTAGCGGGAGTTCCTACGAGCAGTACTTC. Its translation: CASRPPTSGSSYEQYF.